This entry lists 6 T cell receptor beta chains sequenced from one sample in a study of CD8+ T cells in alopecia areata. Following RNA extraction, reverse transcription yielded cDNA that acted as the sequencing template. TCRdb's copy holds only in-frame clones and misses some; the assay was immunoSEQ multiplex PCR. Of under 300,000 clones in the sample, 67% were seen once. The sequencing used CD4+ T cells sorted from blood, collected at week 0. Receptor source: a human donor with alopecia areata.

The chain couples TRBV6-1 to TRBJ1-2, with TRBD1 matching 9 bases. The germline gives CDR1 MNHNS, CDR2 SASEGT. The J segment lost 1 base and the V segment lost 7 bases, leaving 4 bases of the junction unmatched. The CDR3 length is 14 residues. The CDR3 sequence: CASNTGGINYGYTF. As DNA, the CDR3 is TGTGCCAGCAATACAGGGGGCATTAACTATGGCTACACCTTC.

This clone was seen only a few times. This chain links TRBV5-1 with TRBJ1-2, with a possible D match to TRBD1 (6 bases). The CDR3 runs 13 residues. The ends were cut back, 6 bases at V and 6 bases at J, with 15 bases in the middle. Per germline, CDR1 SGHRS and CDR2 YFSETQ. CDR3 DNA: TGCGCCAGCAACGACGGACAGTCGAATGGCTACACCTTC. Its protein is CASNDGQSNGYTF.

This clone was counted only a few times. CDR3 amino acids: CASDLRGPHEQYF. The CDR3 DNA reads TGTGCCAGCGATTTAAGGGGGCCCCACGAGCAGTACTTC. The rearrangement uses TRBV6-1 and TRBJ2-7; 7 nucleotides agree with TRBD1. J gave up 5 bases and V 8 bases, and 9 bases lay outside the gene matches. This CDR3 has 13 amino acids. The V gene's germline CDR1 is MNHNS and CDR2 SASEGT.

The rearrangement uses TRBV5-1 and TRBJ2-1; maybe TRBD1 (5 bases). Germline V gene lookup returns CDR1 SGHRS and CDR2 YFSETQ. Trimming left V 0 bases short and J 12 bases short, with 13 bases between. CDR3 length equals 13 residues. CDR3 coding DNA: TGCGCCAGCAGCTTGGCCGACAGCTTAGGGCAGTTCTTC. Translated: CASSLADSLGQFF.

This clone was seen more than once but under ten times. The CDR3 DNA follows: TGTGCCAGCAGTGGTTTAGCGGGGGTAGAGCAGTTCTTC. The encoded protein is CASSGLAGVEQFF. The chain has TRBV2 and TRBJ2-1; 9 bases map to TRBD2. V shed 4 bases and J 10 bases; nucleotides not matched to a gene: 5. From germline, CDR1 is SNHLY and CDR2 FYNNEI. This CDR3 is built from 13 residues.

The chain carries TRBV29-1 and TRBJ2-5, with D perhaps assigned TRBD1 or TRBD2 (6 bases each). The CDR3 is 12 amino acids. The germline V gene has CDR1 SQVTM and CDR2 ANQGSEA. With 5 bases removed from V and 6 bases from J, the gap between germline ends came to 13 bases. The chain's CDR3 is CSVRRGEKTQYF. CDR3 nucleotides: TGCAGCGTTAGAAGGGGGGAGAAGACCCAGTACTTC.